Shown below are 26 T cell receptor beta chains from a single sample sequenced in a study of radiation and T cells in renal cell carcinoma. The time point was: baseline pretreatment blood. Treatment specified: 15 Gy SBRT to primary tumor, nephrectomy 4 weeks later. Repertoires were generated with immunoSEQ multiplex PCR, while TCRdb's copy carries only in-frame clones and drops some. The sample has about 150,000 clones, 88% seen once. The sample in question was blood, obtained from a patient whose treatment included radiotherapy and nephrectomy. The receptor set was obtained from a woman aged 70-85 years with renal cell carcinoma.

This clone was seen once. V and J are TRBV9 and TRBJ1-6; D not certain. Trimming removed 0 bases from V and 10 bases from J, with 11 bases in between. The germline V gene encodes CDR1 SGDLS and CDR2 YYNGEE. The CDR3 is made up of 14 amino acids. In DNA form, the CDR3 reads TGTGCCAGCAGCGTAGCCGATCAAGGATCACCCCTCCACTTT. It specifies CASSVADQGSPLHF.

This clone was observed a handful of times. The rearrangement links TRBV19 to TRBJ1-6; no reliable D call. The CDR3 covers 12 residues. Germline CDR1 LNHDA, CDR2 SQIVND (reference sequence). Trimming pared 3 bases from V and 9 bases from J, leaving 6 bases between. CDR3 amino acids: CASSISSSPLHF. Written as DNA, the CDR3 is TGTGCCAGTAGTATTAGCTCTTCACCCCTCCACTTT.

The gene calls are TRBV5-4 and TRBJ2-3; 8 bases match TRBD2. The CDR3 loop spans 15 amino acids. Germline V gene lookup returns CDR1 SGHNT and CDR2 YYREEE (reference sequence). J was trimmed by 2 bases and V by 0 bases; bases with no gene match: 2. CDR3 in DNA: TGTGCCAGCAGCTTGGACGGGGGGGCCACAGATACGCAGTATTTT. The encoded protein is CASSLDGGATDTQYF.

J is TRBJ1-1 and V is TRBV19; D is undetermined. Germline V gene data show CDR1 as LNHDA and CDR2 as SQIVND (reference sequence). Trimming left V 7 bases short and J 2 bases short, with 20 bases between. The CDR3 contains 16 residues. The CDR3, as DNA: TGTGCCAGTACAATAGGGCAGCGGCTGAAAAACACTGAAGCTTTCTTT. Translation: CASTIGQRLKNTEAFF. The full variable domain, its missing parts supplied by reference TRBV19 and TRBJ1-1, is DGGITQSPKYLFRKEGQNVTLSCEQNLNHDAMYWYRQDPGQGLRLIYYSQIVNDFQKGDIAEGYSVSREKKESFPLTVTSAQKNPTAFYLCASTIGQRLKNTEAFFGQGTRLTVV.

The chain joins TRBV30 to TRBJ2-1; 12 bases fit TRBD1. The CDR3 consists of 16 residues. The V gene's germline CDR1 is GTSNPN and CDR2 SVGIG (reference sequence). Trimming took 4 bases from V and 7 from J; bases not matched to a gene: 11. As DNA, the CDR3 is TGTGCCTGGACTCCTCCATGGGGACAGGGGGCGAATGAGCAGTTCTTC. The encoded protein is CAWTPPWGQGANEQFF.

The rearrangement joins TRBV30 to TRBJ2-5; maybe TRBD2 (6 bases). The J call may be incorrect, as the DNA end agrees better with TRBJ2-7. CDR3 length equals 14 residues. Germline CDR1 GTSNPN, CDR2 SVGIG (reference sequence). In nucleotides, the CDR3 is TGTGCCTGGAGTGTACTGGCTAGGCGGGGCGAGCAGTACTTC. The encoded protein is CAWSVLARRGEQYF.

This chain joins TRBV6-6 and TRBJ2-3; D is perhaps TRBD1 (5 bases). The V end lost 7 bases, the J end lost 10 bases, and 15 bases lay between the germline ends. Germline V CDR1 and CDR2: MNHNY, SVGAGI (reference sequence). There are 12 residues in the CDR3. The CDR3 coding sequence is TGTGCCAGCAACCTCCAGGGAAATTCGCAGTATTTT. Its protein is CASNLQGNSQYF.

The V call is TRBV4-3, the J call TRBJ2-7, with D perhaps matching TRBD1 (6 bases). Germline V gives CDR1 LGHNA, CDR2 YSLEER. The CDR3 has 13 amino acids. Deletions cut 2 bases from V and 4 bases from J, with 9 bases between. The CDR3 loop reads CASSQSTGYEQYF. DNA for the CDR3: TGCGCCAGCAGCCAATCGACAGGATACGAGCAGTACTTC.

The chain uses TRBV2 and TRBJ1-2; TRBD1 aligns across 7 bases. This CDR3 is 14 amino acids long. The junction had 11 bases not matched to a gene; V was cut back by 9 bases and J by 4 bases. Germline CDR1 reads SNHLY; CDR2 reads FYNNEI. The CDR3 coding sequence is TGTGCCAGTACTCGACAGGGAGGATCCTATGGCTACACCTTC. It is translated as CASTRQGGSYGYTF.

The rearrangement links TRBV28 to TRBJ2-5, with TRBD2 identical over 13 bases. Germline V gene data show CDR1 as MDHEN and CDR2 as SYDVKM. This CDR3 is built from 16 residues. V shed 5 bases and J 9 bases; nucleotides not matched to a gene: 12. The DNA for the CDR3 is TGTGCCAGCAGTGGGACTAGCGGGACCCTACGGGAGGCCCAGTACTTC. The encoded protein is CASSGTSGTLREAQYF.

The chain uses TRBV6-5 and TRBJ2-5; 14 bases line up with TRBD2. The ends lost 5 bases at V and 10 bases at J; junction bases unmatched: 6. The CDR3 sequence is 14 residues long. Germline V gene data show CDR1 as MNHEY and CDR2 as SVGAGI. The CDR3 sequence is CASSPTSGGAIQYF. As DNA, the CDR3 is TGTGCCAGCAGTCCGACTAGCGGGGGGGCAATCCAGTACTTC.

The V gene is TRBV11-1, the J gene TRBJ2-1, with 7 bases that match TRBD1. There are 15 residues in the CDR3. Germline V lookup: CDR1 SGHAT, CDR2 FQDESV (reference sequence). Losses at the gene ends were 1 base for V and 7 bases for J; bases not matched to a gene: 7. In DNA, the CDR3 is TGTGCCAGCAGCTTAGAGGGCAGGGGGAGAAATGAGCAGTTCTTC. Protein product: CASSLEGRGRNEQFF.

The rearrangement uses TRBV6-5 and TRBJ2-1, with a possible D match to TRBD2 (6 bases). The CDR3 extends over 15 amino acids. Per the germline V gene, CDR1 is MNHEY and CDR2 is SVGAGI. Trimming removed 7 bases from V and 2 bases from J, with 15 bases in between. The CDR3 DNA sequence: TGTGCCAGCACTGACAGTGGGGGGACCTACAATGAGCAGTTCTTC. Translated: CASTDSGGTYNEQFF.

The J gene is TRBJ2-7, the V gene TRBV7-2, with 9 bases matching TRBD1. The CDR3 runs to 13 residues. With V trimmed by 10 bases and J by 6 bases, 10 bases remained unmatched. The germline V gene encodes CDR1 SGHTA and CDR2 FQGNSA. Here the CDR3 DNA reads TGTGCCACCCCACCGGACAGGGGCCGCGAGCAGTACTTC. Amino acids: CATPPDRGREQYF.

The chain has TRBV7-9 and TRBJ1-2, with 7 bases lining up with TRBD1. This CDR3 comprises 14 residues. The V gene's germline CDR1 is SEHNR and CDR2 FQNEAQ (reference sequence). Unmatched junction bases numbered 6, after V lost 8 bases and J lost 0 bases. The CDR3 DNA reads as TGTGCCAGCCTCCGGGACAGAGCTAACTATGGCTACACCTTC. Amino acid sequence: CASLRDRANYGYTF.

DNA for the CDR3: TGTGCCAGTAGTATCGCAGAAGCTTCTAACTATGGCTACACCTTC. Protein: CASSIAEASNYGYTF. The J gene is TRBJ1-2, the V gene TRBV19; D is uncertain. CDR1 is LNHDA, CDR2 SQIVND, per germline (reference sequence). The CDR3 runs 15 residues. V was shortened by 3 bases and J by 0 bases, with 11 bases between the two germline ends.

The chain has TRBV4-1 and TRBJ1-1; D might be TRBD1 (6 bases). In germline, CDR1 is MGHRA, CDR2 YSYEKL. Trimming took 3 bases from V and 1 from J, leaving 15 bases between them. The CDR3 extends over 16 amino acids. CDR3 residues: CASSQPPGTPNTEAFF. The CDR3 DNA sequence: TGCGCCAGCAGCCAGCCCCCCGGGACACCGAACACTGAAGCTTTCTTT.

V is TRBV5-1 and J is TRBJ2-1, with 15 bases that match TRBD2. V lost 4 bases to trimming and J lost 8 bases; unmatched junction nucleotides: 4. CDR1 and CDR2 from the germline V gene are SGHRS and YFSETQ. This CDR3 spans 15 amino acids. CDR3 region: CASSGLAGGQDEQFF. The CDR3 DNA reads TGCGCCAGCAGCGGACTAGCGGGGGGGCAGGATGAGCAGTTCTTC.

The chain combines TRBV5-1 with TRBJ1-3; D is ambiguous. Germline CDR1 reads SGHRS; CDR2 reads YFSETQ. V lost 1 base to trimming and J lost 4 bases, with 15 bases between them. There are 16 residues in the CDR3. CDR3 sequence (DNA): TGCGCCAGCAGCTTGTCGTCACGGTCCGGCGGAAACACCATATATTTT. Encoded protein: CASSLSSRSGGNTIYF.

This sequence joins TRBV7-9 and TRBJ2-7; no firm D call. The germline V gene encodes CDR1 SEHNR and CDR2 FQNEAQ (reference sequence). The V end lost 5 bases, the J end lost 4 bases, and 12 bases lay between the germline ends. The CDR3 loop spans 13 amino acids. The CDR3 DNA is TGTGCCAGCAGCCCTTCCTTTTCTTACGAGCAGTACTTC. It encodes CASSPSFSYEQYF. The variable domain in full, with the rest retrieved from reference TRBV7-9 and TRBJ2-7, is DTGVSQNPRHKITKRGQNVTFRCDPISEHNRLYWYRQTLGQGPEFLTYFQNEAQLEKSRLLSDRFSAERPKGSFSTLEIQRTEQGDSAMYLCASSPSFSYEQYFGPGTRLTVT.

CDR3 amino acids: CASSAAGTGGNEQFF. CDR3 in DNA: TGTGCCAGCAGCGCAGCCGGGACAGGGGGCAATGAGCAGTTCTTC. The J gene is TRBJ2-1, the V gene TRBV9; 11 bases agree with TRBD1. The CDR3 is made up of 15 amino acids. Germline lookup yields CDR1 SGDLS and CDR2 YYNGEE. V shed 3 bases, J shed 6 bases, and the junction held 5 bases outside the gene matches.

The chain has TRBV25-1 and TRBJ1-1; no reliable D call. There are 16 residues in the CDR3. Germline assignment: CDR1 MGHDK and CDR2 SYGVNS. Trimming cost V 6 bases and J 1 base, with 18 bases left between them. Written as DNA, the CDR3 is TGTGCCAGCAGGCCCATTGGGTGGAGCGAGAACACTGAAGCTTTCTTT. This codes for CASRPIGWSENTEAFF.

This rearrangement joins TRBV27 to TRBJ1-4, with 10 bases lining up with TRBD1. CDR1 MNHEY and CDR2 SMNVEV come from the germline V gene (reference sequence). J lost 8 bases, V lost 5 bases, and 8 bases had no gene match. The CDR3 length is 15 residues. CDR3 region: CASSPSGTGVEKLFF. Here the CDR3 DNA reads TGTGCCAGCAGTCCCTCCGGGACAGGGGTCGAAAAACTGTTTTTT.

The CDR3 is CASSLGDRGYEQYF. The CDR3 DNA is TGTGCCAGCAGCTTAGGAGACAGGGGATACGAGCAGTACTTC. The chain joins TRBV7-2 to TRBJ2-7, with TRBD1 identical over 8 bases. Germline V gene sequence: CDR1 SGHTA, CDR2 FQGNSA. J was trimmed by 4 bases and V by 1 base; bases with no gene match: 3. CDR3 length equals 14 residues.

The V gene is TRBV9, the J gene TRBJ1-2; D call uncertain. CDR1 is SGDLS, CDR2 YYNGEE, per germline. Trimming cost V 0 bases and J 3 bases, with 12 bases left between them. CDR3 length: 15 amino acids. The CDR3 here is CASSVDVSDDYGYTF. CDR3 DNA: TGTGCCAGCAGCGTAGATGTTTCAGACGACTATGGCTACACCTTC.

This clone showed up just a few times. The chain employs TRBV7-3 and TRBJ2-1; 7 positions match TRBD2. CDR1 and CDR2 from the germline V gene are SGHTA and FQGTGA. Losses at the gene ends were 2 bases for V and 0 bases for J; bases not matched to a gene: 1. CDR3 size: 15 residues. CDR3 nucleotides: TGTGCCAGCAGCTTACTAGCGGACTCCTACAATGAGCAGTTCTTC. Translated, it gives CASSLLADSYNEQFF.